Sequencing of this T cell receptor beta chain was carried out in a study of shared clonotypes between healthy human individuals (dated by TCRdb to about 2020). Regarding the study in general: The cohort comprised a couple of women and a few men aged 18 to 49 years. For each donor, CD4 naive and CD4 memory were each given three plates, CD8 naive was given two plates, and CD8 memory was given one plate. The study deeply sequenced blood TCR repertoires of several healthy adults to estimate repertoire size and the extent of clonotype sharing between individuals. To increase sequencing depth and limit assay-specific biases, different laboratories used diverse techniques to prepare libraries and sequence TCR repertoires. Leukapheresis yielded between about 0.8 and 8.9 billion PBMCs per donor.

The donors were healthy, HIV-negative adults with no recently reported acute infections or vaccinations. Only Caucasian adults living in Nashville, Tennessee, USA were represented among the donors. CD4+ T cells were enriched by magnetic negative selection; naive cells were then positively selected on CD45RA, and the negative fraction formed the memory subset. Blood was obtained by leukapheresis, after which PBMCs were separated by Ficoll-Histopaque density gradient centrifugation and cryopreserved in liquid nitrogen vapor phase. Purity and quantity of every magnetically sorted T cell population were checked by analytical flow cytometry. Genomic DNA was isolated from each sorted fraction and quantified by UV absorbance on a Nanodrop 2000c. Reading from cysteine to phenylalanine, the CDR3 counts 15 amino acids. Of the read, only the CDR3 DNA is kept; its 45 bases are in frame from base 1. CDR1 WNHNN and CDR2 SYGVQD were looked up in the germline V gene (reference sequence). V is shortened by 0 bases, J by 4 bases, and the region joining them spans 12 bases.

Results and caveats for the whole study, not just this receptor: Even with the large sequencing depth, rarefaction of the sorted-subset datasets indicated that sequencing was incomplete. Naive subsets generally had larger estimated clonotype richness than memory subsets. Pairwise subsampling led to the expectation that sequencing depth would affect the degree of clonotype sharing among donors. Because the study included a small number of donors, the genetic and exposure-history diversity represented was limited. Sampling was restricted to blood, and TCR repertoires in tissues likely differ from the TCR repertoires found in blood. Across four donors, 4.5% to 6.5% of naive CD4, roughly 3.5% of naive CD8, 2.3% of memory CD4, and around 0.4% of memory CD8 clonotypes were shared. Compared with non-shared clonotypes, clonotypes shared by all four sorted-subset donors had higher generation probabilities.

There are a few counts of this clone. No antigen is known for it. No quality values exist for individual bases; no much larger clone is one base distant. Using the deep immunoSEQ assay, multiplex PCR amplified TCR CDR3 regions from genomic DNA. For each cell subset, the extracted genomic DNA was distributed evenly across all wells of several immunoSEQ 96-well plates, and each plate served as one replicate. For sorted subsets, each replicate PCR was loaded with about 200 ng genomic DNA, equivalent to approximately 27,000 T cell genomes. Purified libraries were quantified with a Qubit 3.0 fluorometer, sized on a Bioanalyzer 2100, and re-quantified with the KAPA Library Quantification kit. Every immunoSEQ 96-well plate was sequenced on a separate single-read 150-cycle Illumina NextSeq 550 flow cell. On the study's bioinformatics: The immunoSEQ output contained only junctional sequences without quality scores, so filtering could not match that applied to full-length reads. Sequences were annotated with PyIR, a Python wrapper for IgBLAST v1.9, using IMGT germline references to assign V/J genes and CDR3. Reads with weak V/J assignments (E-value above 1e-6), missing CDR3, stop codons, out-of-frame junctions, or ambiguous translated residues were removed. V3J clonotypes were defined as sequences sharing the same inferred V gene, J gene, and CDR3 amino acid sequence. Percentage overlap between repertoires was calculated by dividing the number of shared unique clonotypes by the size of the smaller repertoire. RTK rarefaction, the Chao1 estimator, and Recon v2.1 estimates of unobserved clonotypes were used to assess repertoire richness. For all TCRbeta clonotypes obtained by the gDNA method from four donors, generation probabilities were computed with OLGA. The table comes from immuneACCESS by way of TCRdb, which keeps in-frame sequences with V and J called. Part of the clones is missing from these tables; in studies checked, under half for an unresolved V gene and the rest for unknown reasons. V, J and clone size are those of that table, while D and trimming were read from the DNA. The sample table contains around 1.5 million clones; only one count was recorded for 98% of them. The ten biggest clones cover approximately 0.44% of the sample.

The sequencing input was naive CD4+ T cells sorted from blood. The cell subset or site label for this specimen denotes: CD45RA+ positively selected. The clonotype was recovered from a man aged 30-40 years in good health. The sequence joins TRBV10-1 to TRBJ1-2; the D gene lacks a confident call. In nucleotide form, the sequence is TGCGCCAGCAGTGAGTCGGGCCGCCATTCCTATGGCTACACCTTC. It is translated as CASSESGRHSYGYTF.